The TCR beta chain under discussion was sequenced for a study of shared clonotypes between healthy human individuals. Some clones are missing from TCRdb's copy, which holds only in-frame ones; the method was immunoSEQ multiplex PCR. The sample lists 1.4 million to 1.5 million clones, around 97% seen once, with approximately 1.1% in the top ten. CDR3 length equals 11 residues. The germline V gene encodes CDR1 SEHNR and CDR2 FQNEAQ (reference sequence). V was cut by 2 bases and J by 5 bases, with 4 bases left in between. The clonotype was recovered from a man aged 30 to 45 in good health. The specimen was naive CD4+ T cells sorted from blood. Subset given: CD45RA+ positively selected. The rearrangement joins TRBV7-9 to TRBJ2-7; the D is unclear. CDR3 sequence reads: CASSLLHEQYF. In DNA form, the CDR3 reads TGTGCCAGCAGCTTACTCCACGAGCAGTACTTC.